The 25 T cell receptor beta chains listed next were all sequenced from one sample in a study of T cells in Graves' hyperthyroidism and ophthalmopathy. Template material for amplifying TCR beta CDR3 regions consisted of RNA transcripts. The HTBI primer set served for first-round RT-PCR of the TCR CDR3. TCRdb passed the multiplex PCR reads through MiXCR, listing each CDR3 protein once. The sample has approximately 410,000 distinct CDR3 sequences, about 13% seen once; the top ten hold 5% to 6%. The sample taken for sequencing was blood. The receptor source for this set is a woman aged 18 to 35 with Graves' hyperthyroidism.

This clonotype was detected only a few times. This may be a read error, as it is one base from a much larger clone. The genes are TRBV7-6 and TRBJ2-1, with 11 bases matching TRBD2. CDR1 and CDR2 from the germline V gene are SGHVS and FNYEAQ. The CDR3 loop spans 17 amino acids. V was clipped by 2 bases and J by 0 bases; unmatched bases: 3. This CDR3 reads CASSLTSGSISYNEQFF. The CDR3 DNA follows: TGTGCCAGCAGCTTAACTAGCGGGAGCATCTCCTACAATGAGCAGTTCTTC.

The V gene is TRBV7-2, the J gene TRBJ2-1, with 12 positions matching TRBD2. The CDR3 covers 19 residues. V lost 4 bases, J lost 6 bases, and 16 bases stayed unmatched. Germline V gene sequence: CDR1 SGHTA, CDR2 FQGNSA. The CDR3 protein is CASSSSSWLAGGWGNEQFF. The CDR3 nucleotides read TGTGCCAGCAGCTCGAGTTCGTGGCTAGCGGGAGGGTGGGGCAATGAGCAGTTCTTC.

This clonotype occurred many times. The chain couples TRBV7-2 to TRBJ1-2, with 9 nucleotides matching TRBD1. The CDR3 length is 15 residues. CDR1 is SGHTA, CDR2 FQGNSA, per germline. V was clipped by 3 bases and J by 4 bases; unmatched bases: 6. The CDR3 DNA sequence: TGTGCCAGCAGCTTGGCCGGGACAGGGATCTATGGCTACACCTTC. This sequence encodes CASSLAGTGIYGYTF.

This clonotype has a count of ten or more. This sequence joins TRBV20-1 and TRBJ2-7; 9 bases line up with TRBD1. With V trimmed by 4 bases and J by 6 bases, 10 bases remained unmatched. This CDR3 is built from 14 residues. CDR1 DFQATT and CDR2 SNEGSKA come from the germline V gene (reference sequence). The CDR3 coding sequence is TGCAGTGCTATTTTGGGGACAGGGTTAACCGAGCAGTACTTC. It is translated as CSAILGTGLTEQYF.

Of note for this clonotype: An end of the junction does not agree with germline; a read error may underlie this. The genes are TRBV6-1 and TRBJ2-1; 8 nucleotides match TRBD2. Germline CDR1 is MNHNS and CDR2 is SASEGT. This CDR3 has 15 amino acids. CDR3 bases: TGTGCCAGCAGTCCCAGCGGGAGCTCCCACAATGAGCAGTTCTTC. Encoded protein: CASSPSGSSHNEQFF.

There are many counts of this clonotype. This CDR3 reads CASSSETSGRADTQYF. The CDR3, as DNA: TGTGCCAGCAGCTCAGAGACTAGCGGGAGGGCAGATACGCAGTATTTT. The chain has TRBV7-3 and TRBJ2-3; 14 nucleotides align to TRBD2. CDR1 is SGHTA, CDR2 FQGTGA, per germline. The CDR3 runs 16 residues. V lost 4 bases and J lost 4; bases outside the gene matches: 4.

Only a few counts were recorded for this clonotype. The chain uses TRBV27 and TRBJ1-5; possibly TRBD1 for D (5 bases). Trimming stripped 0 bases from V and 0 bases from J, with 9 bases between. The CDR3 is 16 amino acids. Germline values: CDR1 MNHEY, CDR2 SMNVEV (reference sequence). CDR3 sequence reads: CASSLSGTNSNQPQHF. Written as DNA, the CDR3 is TGTGCCAGCAGTTTATCTGGGACGAATAGCAATCAGCCCCAGCATTTT.

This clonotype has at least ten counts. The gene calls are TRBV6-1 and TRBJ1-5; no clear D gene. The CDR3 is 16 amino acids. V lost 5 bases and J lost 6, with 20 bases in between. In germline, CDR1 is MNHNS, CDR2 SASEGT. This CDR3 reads CASSPDGGVRGQPQHF. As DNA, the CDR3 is TGTGCCAGCAGTCCCGATGGAGGAGTCCGGGGTCAGCCCCAGCATTTT.

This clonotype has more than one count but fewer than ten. CDR3 sequence (DNA): TGTGCCAGCAGTCCCCCTGGTGGGGGCGCGGTTGGAAACACCATATATTTT. Translation gives CASSPPGGGAVGNTIYF. V and J are TRBV6-1 and TRBJ1-3, with D maybe TRBD1 (6 bases). V was pared by 5 bases and J by 3 bases, with 20 bases between. CDR1 and CDR2 (germline): MNHNS, SASEGT. The CDR3 is 17 amino acids.

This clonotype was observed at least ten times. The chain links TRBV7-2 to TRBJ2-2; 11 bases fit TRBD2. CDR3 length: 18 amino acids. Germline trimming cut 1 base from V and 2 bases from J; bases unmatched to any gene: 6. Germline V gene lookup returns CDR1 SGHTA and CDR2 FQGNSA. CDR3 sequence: CASSLGVAGGQNTGELFF. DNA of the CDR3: TGTGCCAGCAGCTTAGGGGTAGCGGGAGGGCAAAACACCGGGGAGCTGTTTTTT.

The CDR3 bases are TGTGCCAGCAGCCCCACCAGGACTAGCGATGAGCAGTTCTTC. Translating gives CASSPTRTSDEQFF. This chain links TRBV11-2 with TRBJ2-1; 9 bases map to TRBD2. This CDR3 spans 14 amino acids. CDR1 is SGHAT and CDR2 is FQNNGV in the germline V gene. V dropped 5 bases and J dropped 8; count of bases not matched to a gene: 7.

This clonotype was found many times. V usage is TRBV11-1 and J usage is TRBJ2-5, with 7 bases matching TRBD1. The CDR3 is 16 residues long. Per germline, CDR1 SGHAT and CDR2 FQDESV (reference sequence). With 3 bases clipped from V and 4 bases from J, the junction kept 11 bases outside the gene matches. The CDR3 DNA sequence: TGTGCCAGCAGCTTTACCACACAGGGGATGGGAGAGACCCAGTACTTC. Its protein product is CASSFTTQGMGETQYF.

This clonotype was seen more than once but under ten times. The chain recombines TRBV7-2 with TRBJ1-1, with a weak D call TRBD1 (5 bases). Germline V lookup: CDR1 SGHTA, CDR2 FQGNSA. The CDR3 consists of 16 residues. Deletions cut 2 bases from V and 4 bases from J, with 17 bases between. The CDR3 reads CASSLTNGAGLTEAFF. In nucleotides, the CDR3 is TGTGCCAGCAGCTTAACTAACGGGGCCGGCCTCACTGAAGCTTTCTTT.

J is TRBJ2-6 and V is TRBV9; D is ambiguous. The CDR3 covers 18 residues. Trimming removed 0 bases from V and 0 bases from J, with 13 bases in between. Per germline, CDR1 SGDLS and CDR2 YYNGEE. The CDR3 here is CASSVGGSSSSGANVLTF. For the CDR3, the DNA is TGTGCCAGCAGCGTAGGTGGCAGTTCTAGCTCTGGGGCCAACGTCCTGACTTTC. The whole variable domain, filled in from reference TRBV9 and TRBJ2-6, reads DSGVTQTPKHLITATGQRVTLRCSPRSGDLSVYWYQQSLDQGLQFLIQYYNGEERAKGNILERFSAQQFPDLHSELNLSSLELGDSALYFCASSVGGSSSSGANVLTFGAGSRLTVL.

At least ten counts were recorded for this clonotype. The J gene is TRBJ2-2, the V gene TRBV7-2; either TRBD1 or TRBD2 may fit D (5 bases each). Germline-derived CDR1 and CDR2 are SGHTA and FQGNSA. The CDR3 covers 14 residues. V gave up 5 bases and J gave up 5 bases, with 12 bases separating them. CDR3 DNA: TGTGCCAGCAGCCTGGGACCGAGTACCGGGGAGCTGTTTTTT. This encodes CASSLGPSTGELFF.

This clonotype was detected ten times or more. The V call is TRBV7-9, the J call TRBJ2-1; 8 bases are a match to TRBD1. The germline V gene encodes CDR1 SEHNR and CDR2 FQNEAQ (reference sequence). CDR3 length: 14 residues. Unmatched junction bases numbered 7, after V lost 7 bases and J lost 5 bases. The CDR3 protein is CASTPDREHNEQFF. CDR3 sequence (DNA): TGTGCCAGCACCCCGGACAGGGAGCACAATGAGCAGTTCTTC.

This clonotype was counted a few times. CDR3 sequence (DNA): TGTGCCAGCAGCTTGGTGGCCTCGACAGCAAATTCACCCCTCCACTTT. Its protein is CASSLVASTANSPLHF. The V call is TRBV5-8, the J call TRBJ1-6; tentatively, D is TRBD1 (5 bases). The V end lost 0 bases, the J end lost 7 bases, and 14 bases lay between the germline ends. Germline CDR1 and CDR2: SGHTS and YDEGEE. The CDR3 sequence is 16 residues long.

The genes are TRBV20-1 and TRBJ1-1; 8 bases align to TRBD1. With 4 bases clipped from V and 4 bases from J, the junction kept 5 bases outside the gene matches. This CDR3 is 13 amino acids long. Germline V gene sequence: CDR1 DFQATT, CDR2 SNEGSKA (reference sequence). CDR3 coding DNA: TGCAGTGCTAAACAGGGGGGGGTCACTGAAGCTTTCTTT. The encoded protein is CSAKQGGVTEAFF.

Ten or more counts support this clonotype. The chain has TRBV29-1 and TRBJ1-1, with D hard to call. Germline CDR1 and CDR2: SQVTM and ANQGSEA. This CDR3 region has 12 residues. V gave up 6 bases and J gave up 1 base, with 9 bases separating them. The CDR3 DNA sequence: TGCAGCGTAGACGGGCCGAACACTGAAGCTTTCTTT. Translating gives CSVDGPNTEAFF.

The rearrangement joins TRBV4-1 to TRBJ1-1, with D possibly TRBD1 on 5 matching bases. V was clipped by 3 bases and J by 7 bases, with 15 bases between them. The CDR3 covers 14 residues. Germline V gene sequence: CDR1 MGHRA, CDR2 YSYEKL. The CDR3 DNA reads TGCGCCAGCAGCCAGGTTGTAGGGGTGGTTGAAGCTTTCTTT. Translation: CASSQVVGVVEAFF.

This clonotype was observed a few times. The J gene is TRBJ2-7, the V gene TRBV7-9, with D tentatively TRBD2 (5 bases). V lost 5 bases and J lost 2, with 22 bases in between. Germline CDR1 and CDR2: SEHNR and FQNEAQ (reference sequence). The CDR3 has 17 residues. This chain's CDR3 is CASSRGGMRELPYEQYF. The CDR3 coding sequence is TGTGCCAGCAGCCGCGGCGGAATGAGGGAGCTCCCCTACGAGCAGTACTTC.

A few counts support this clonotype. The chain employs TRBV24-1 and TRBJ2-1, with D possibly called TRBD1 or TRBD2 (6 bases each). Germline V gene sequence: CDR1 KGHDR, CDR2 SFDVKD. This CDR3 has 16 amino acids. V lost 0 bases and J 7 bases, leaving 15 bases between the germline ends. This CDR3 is CATSDLLFGGGNEQFF. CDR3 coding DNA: TGTGCCACCAGTGATTTGCTGTTCGGGGGCGGGAATGAGCAGTTCTTC.

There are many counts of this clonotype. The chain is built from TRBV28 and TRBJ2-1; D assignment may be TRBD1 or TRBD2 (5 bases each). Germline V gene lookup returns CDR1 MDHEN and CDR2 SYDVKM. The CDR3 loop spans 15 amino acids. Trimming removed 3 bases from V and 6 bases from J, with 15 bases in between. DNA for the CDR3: TGTGCCAGCAGTTTCCCTCGTCCGAGGGGCAATGAGCAGTTCTTC. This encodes CASSFPRPRGNEQFF.

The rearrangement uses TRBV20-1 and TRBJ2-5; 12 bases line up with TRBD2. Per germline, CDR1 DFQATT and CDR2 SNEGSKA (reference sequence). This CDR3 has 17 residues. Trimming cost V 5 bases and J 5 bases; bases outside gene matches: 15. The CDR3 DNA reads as TGCAGTGCTCGTACGGCTAGCGGGAGGGCCCGGCGGGAGACCCAGTACTTC. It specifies CSARTASGRARRETQYF.

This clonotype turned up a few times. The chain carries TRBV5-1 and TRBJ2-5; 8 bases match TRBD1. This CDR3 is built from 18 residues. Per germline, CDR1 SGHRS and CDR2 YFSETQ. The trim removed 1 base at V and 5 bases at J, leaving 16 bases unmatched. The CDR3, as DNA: TGCGCCAGCAGCTTGTTTTTGGCGACAGGGGCTCGAGGGGAGACCCAGTACTTC. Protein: CASSLFLATGARGETQYF.